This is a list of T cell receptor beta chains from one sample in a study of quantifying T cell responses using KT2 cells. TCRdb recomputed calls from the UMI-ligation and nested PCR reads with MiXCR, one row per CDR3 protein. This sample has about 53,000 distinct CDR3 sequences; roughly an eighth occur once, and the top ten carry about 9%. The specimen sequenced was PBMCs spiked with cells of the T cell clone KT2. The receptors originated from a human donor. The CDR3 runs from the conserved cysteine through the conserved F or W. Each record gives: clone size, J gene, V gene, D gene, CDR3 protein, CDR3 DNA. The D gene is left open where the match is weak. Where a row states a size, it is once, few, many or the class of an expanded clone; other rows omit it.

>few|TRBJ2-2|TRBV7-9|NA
CASSSADLDTGELFF
TGTGCCAGCAGCTCCGCTGATTTGGACACCGGGGAGCTGTTTTTT
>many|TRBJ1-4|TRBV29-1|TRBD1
CSVETGSGEKLFF
TGCAGCGTGGAGACAGGGTCGGGTGAAAAACTGTTTTTT
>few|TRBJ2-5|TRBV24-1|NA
CATSDLGGGLQETQYF
TGTGCCACCAGTGATTTGGGGGGAGGCCTCCAAGAGACCCAGTACTTC
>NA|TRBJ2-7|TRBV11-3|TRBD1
CASSTGVFDEQYF
TGTGCCAGCAGTACAGGGGTCTTCGACGAGCAGTACTTC
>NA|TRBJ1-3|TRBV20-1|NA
CSARDSRSGNTIYF
TGCAGTGCTAGAGACAGCCGCTCTGGAAACACCATATATTTT
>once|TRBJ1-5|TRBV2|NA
CASSSREGAQHF
TGTGCCAGCAGTTCACGGGAGGGCGCCCAGCATTTT
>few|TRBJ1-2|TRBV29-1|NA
CSSRSLSQTDSKGGYTF
TGCAGCTCTAGGTCTCTTTCTCAGACGGACAGCAAAGGGGGCTACACCTTC
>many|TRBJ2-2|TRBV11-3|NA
CASSLYVGSRNTGELFF
TGTGCCAGCAGCTTATATGTGGGTAGCAGGAACACCGGGGAGCTGTTTTTT
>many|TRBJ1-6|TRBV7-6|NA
CASSADRTSPLHF
TGTGCCAGCAGCGCGGACAGAACTTCACCCCTCCACTTT
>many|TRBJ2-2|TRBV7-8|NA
CASSLVQGPGELFF
TGTGCCAGCAGCTTAGTGCAGGGACCCGGGGAGCTGTTTTTT
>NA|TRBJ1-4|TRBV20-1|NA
CSARFWVARGGEKLFF
TGCAGTGCTAGGTTCTGGGTAGCCAGGGGAGGTGAAAAACTGTTTTTT
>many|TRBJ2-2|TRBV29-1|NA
CSVVRGTGELFF
TGCAGCGTTGTCCGGGGCACCGGGGAGCTGTTTTTT
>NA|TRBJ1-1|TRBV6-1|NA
CASSENRGRTEAFF
TGTGCCAGCAGTGAAAATAGGGGAAGGACTGAAGCTTTCTTT
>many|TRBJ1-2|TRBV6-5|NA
CASSYFYRENYGYTF
TGTGCCAGCAGTTACTTTTACAGGGAAAACTATGGCTACACCTTC
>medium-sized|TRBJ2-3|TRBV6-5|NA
CASSYHPPGDTQYF
TGTGCCAGCAGTTACCACCCCCCGGGAGATACGCAGTATTTT
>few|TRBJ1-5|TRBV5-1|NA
CASSLGRDRGPQHF
TGCGCCAGCAGCTTGGGCAGGGATAGAGGGCCCCAGCATTTT
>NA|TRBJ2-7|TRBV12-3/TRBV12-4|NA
CASSSGQRGSEQYF
TGTGCCAGCAGTTCGGGACAGCGGGGATCCGAGCAGTACTTC
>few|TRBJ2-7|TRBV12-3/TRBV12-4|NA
CASSWSGARRDLGQYF
TGTGCCAGCAGTTGGAGTGGAGCTCGACGGGACCTGGGGCAGTACTTC
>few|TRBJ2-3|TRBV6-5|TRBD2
CASSFLRTSGNTDTQYF
TGTGCCAGCAGTTTCCTAAGGACTAGCGGCAACACAGATACGCAGTATTTT
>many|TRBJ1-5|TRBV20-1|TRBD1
CSARRDSQTFSNQPQHF
TGCAGTGCTAGAAGGGACAGCCAAACTTTTAGCAATCAGCCCCAGCATTTT
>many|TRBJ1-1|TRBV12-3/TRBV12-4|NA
CASSFSSMNTEAFF
TGTGCCAGCAGTTTTTCCTCCATGAACACTGAAGCTTTCTTT
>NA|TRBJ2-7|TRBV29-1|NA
CSVGGTYEQYF
TGCAGCGTTGGGGGCACCTACGAGCAGTACTTC
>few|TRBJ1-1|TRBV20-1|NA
CSASRGNTEAFF
TGCAGTGCTTCTAGGGGCAACACTGAAGCTTTCTTT
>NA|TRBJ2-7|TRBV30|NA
CAWSVGRTLGYEQYF
TGTGCCTGGAGTGTCGGTAGGACACTAGGATACGAGCAGTACTTC
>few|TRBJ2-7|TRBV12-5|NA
CASGLVPRTALPYEQYF
TGTGCTAGTGGTTTGGTACCCCGGACAGCTCTACCCTACGAGCAGTACTTC
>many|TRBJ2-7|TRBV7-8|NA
CASSSGGGTYEQYF
TGTGCCAGCAGCTCTGGAGGGGGAACCTACGAGCAGTACTTC
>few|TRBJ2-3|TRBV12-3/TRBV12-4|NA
CASNNTTRGGTDTQYF
TGTGCCAGCAACAACACAACCCGCGGCGGCACAGATACGCAGTATTTT
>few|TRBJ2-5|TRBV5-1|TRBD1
CASRGQGSSETQYF
TGCGCCAGCAGAGGACAGGGCTCATCAGAGACCCAGTACTTC
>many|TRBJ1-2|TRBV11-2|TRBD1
CASSSTRDRRGPGGYTF
TGTGCCAGCAGCTCGACGAGGGACAGGAGGGGACCTGGTGGCTACACCTTC
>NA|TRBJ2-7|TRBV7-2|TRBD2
CASKGGGPGLNEQYF
TGTGCCAGCAAAGGCGGGGGACCAGGGCTTAACGAGCAGTACTTC
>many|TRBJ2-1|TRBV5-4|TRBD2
CASSHKRKINSGSLSNEQFF
TGTGCCAGCAGCCATAAACGTAAAATAAATAGCGGGAGTTTGAGCAATGAGCAGTTCTTC
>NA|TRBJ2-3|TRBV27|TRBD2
CASSTSGRALRDTQYF
TGTGCCAGCAGTACTAGCGGGAGGGCCTTGAGGGATACGCAGTATTTT